One sample yielded the 29 T cell receptor beta chains listed below, sequenced in a study of response to subunit inactivated influenza vaccine. TCRdb fed the RT-PCR reads into MiXCR, producing one record per CDR3 protein. There are hundreds of thousands of distinct CDR3 sequences in the sample; around 20% occur only once, and about a tenth lies in the top ten. Sequencing was performed on PBMCs from blood, taken more than 4 days after vaccination. These receptors all stem from a man in his forties or fifties who received an inactivated influenza vaccine.

This clonotype turned up a few times. The chain combines TRBV27 with TRBJ2-3; a weak D match, TRBD2 (6 bases). The CDR3 is 14 amino acids. V shed 4 bases and J shed 2 bases, with 10 bases lying between them. Germline CDR1 and CDR2: MNHEY and SMNVEV (reference sequence). This chain's CDR3 is CASSWGGPTDTQYF. The CDR3 DNA is TGTGCCAGCAGTTGGGGAGGCCCCACAGATACGCAGTATTTT.

The CDR3 here is CSVDLAENYGYTF. CDR3 DNA: TGCAGCGTTGATTTGGCGGAGAACTATGGCTACACCTTC. This chain joins TRBV29-1 and TRBJ1-2, with D unresolved. With 3 bases removed from V and 2 bases from J, the gap between germline ends came to 10 bases. Germline V gives CDR1 SQVTM, CDR2 ANQGSEA. The CDR3 has 13 amino acids.

This clonotype was seen at least ten times. In DNA form, the CDR3 reads TGTGCCAGCAGTTTGGCAGGAGCCAAAAACATTCAGTACTTC. Its translation: CASSLAGAKNIQYF. The J gene is TRBJ2-4, the V gene TRBV12-3 or TRBV12-4; D unresolved. The CDR3 loop spans 14 amino acids. The germline V and J ends were trimmed by 3 bases and 0 bases, with 6 bases remaining between them.

This clonotype was counted at least ten times. CDR3 loop: CASSFTGGAGNEQFF. For the CDR3, the DNA is TGTGCCAGCAGCTTTACAGGGGGCGCAGGCAATGAGCAGTTCTTC. The genes are TRBV11-2 and TRBJ2-1; 9 bases fit TRBD1. The length of the CDR3 is 15 residues. Germline lookup yields CDR1 SGHAT and CDR2 FQNNGV. Trimming took 3 bases from V and 6 from J; bases not matched to a gene: 6.

The chain recombines TRBV6-2 or TRBV6-3 with TRBJ2-4; D is unclear. In germline, CDR1 is MNHEY, CDR2 SVGEGT. Trimming took off 3 bases at V and 15 bases at J, with 18 bases between the two ends. The CDR3 length is 13 residues. The CDR3 here is CASSYITEGRPYF. The DNA of the CDR3 is TGTGCCAGCAGTTATATTACGGAAGGGCGCCCGTACTTC.

The sample holds a few counts of this clonotype. The chain carries TRBV5-1 and TRBJ2-7, with no clear D. Germline loops: CDR1 SGHRS, CDR2 YFSETQ. This CDR3 comprises 14 residues. The germline V and J ends were trimmed by 0 bases and 5 bases, with 12 bases remaining between them. In nucleotides, the CDR3 is TGCGCCAGCAGCTTGGCCACTCTGGCAGACGAGCAGTACTTC. It yields the protein CASSLATLADEQYF. Supplemented by reference TRBV5-1 and TRBJ2-7, the full variable domain reads KAGVTQTPRYLIKTRGQQVTLSCSPISGHRSVSWYQQTPGQGLQFLFEYFSETQRNKGNFPGRFSGRQFSNSRSEMNVSTLELGDSALYLCASSLATLADEQYFGPGTRLTVT.

The chain couples TRBV5-1 to TRBJ2-7; maybe TRBD1 (6 bases). Germline V gives CDR1 SGHRS, CDR2 YFSETQ. The V gene lost 4 bases and the J gene lost 2 bases, with 13 bases spanning the gap. The CDR3 covers 14 residues. CDR3 amino acids: CASSERTVPYEQYF. CDR3 bases: TGCGCCAGCAGCGAAAGGACAGTCCCCTACGAGCAGTACTTC.

This clonotype has more than one count but fewer than ten. This chain connects TRBV28 to TRBJ2-1; 12 bases align to TRBD2. Per germline, CDR1 MDHEN and CDR2 SYDVKM. V shed 6 bases and J 2 bases; nucleotides not matched to a gene: 5. CDR3 length equals 16 residues. Here the CDR3 reads CASSPSGRAAYNEQFF. CDR3 sequence (DNA): TGTGCCAGCAGCCCTAGCGGGAGGGCCGCCTACAATGAGCAGTTCTTC.

V gene TRBV12-3 or TRBV12-4 combines with J gene TRBJ2-3, with D perhaps TRBD2 (6 bases). Trimming took off 5 bases at V and 14 bases at J, with 14 bases between the two ends. The CDR3 spans 11 residues. Here the CDR3 reads CASSTRDLPYF. CDR3 DNA: TGTGCCAGCAGTACGCGGGACCTCCCGTATTTT.

A few counts support this clonotype. The junction departs from the called germline gene at one end, perhaps through a read error. The rearrangement uses TRBV12-3 or TRBV12-4 and TRBJ2-4, with 9 bases lining up with TRBD1. This CDR3 is built from 14 residues. CDR3 coding DNA: TGTGCCAGCAGTTTTCGACAGGGGGAAAACATTCAGCACTTC. This sequence encodes CASSFRQGENIQHF.

The gene calls are TRBV20-1 and TRBJ1-1; TRBD1 is a possible D gene (5 bases). This CDR3 region has 14 residues. V dropped 3 bases and J dropped 4 bases, with 15 bases sitting between them. The germline CDR1 and CDR2 sequences are DFQATT and SNEGSKA (reference sequence). CDR3 amino acids: CSARGTASGTEAFF. CDR3 nucleotide sequence: TGCAGTGCTAGGGGGACGGCCTCAGGCACTGAAGCTTTCTTT.

This clonotype has more than one count but fewer than ten. V is TRBV6-1 and J is TRBJ2-3; no definite D call. V was cut by 3 bases and J by 6 bases, with 4 bases left in between. In germline, CDR1 is MNHNS, CDR2 SASEGT. CDR3 length: 11 residues. The CDR3 protein is CASSEKDTQYF. The CDR3 bases are TGTGCCAGCAGTGAGAAGGATACGCAGTATTTT.

This clonotype was counted between two and nine times. This chain connects TRBV7-2 to TRBJ1-6, with TRBD1 matching over 7 bases. Germline CDR1 and CDR2: SGHTA and FQGNSA. The CDR3 is 15 amino acids. The V segment lost 7 bases and the J segment 6 bases; nucleotides outside the gene matches: 9. CDR3 bases: TGTGCCAGCAACCCCAGACAGGGCGGTAATTCACCCCTCCACTTT. Amino acid sequence: CASNPRQGGNSPLHF.

This clonotype was observed at least ten times. One end of the junction is discordant with germline, which a read error may explain. V is TRBV7-6 and J is TRBJ2-3, with 8 positions matching TRBD2. CDR1 and CDR2 (germline): SGHVS, FNYEAQ. This CDR3 has 16 amino acids. CDR3 region: CASSLALSGGTDTQYF. The CDR3 DNA reads TGCGCCAGCAGCTTGGCCCTTAGCGGGGGCACAGATACGCAGTATTTT.

This chain connects TRBV3-1 to TRBJ2-2, with D unresolved. Deletions cut 0 bases from V and 3 bases from J, with 8 bases between. The germline V gene has CDR1 LGHDT and CDR2 YNNKEL (reference sequence). CDR3 length: 15 amino acids. The CDR3 bases are TGTGCCAGCAGCCAAGATAACGTTTACACCGGGGAGCTGTTTTTT. Translation gives CASSQDNVYTGELFF.

The chain combines TRBV9 with TRBJ2-2; 13 bases match TRBD2. The CDR3 covers 17 residues. Germline-derived CDR1 and CDR2 are SGDLS and YYNGEE. Trimming removed 3 bases from V and 4 bases from J; junction bases left unmatched: 6. Written as DNA, the CDR3 is TGTGCCAGCAGCGCGTCCACTAGCGGGAGGGGCACCGGGGAGCTGTTTTTT. Translation gives CASSASTSGRGTGELFF. The variable domain in full, with the rest retrieved from reference TRBV9 and TRBJ2-2, is DSGVTQTPKHLITATGQRVTLRCSPRSGDLSVYWYQQSLDQGLQFLIQYYNGEERAKGNILERFSAQQFPDLHSELNLSSLELGDSALYFCASSASTSGRGTGELFFGEGSRLTVL.

The chain is built from TRBV6-2 or TRBV6-3 and TRBJ1-5; D may be TRBD1 (6 bases). This CDR3 is 13 amino acids long. Germline CDR1 is MNHEY and CDR2 is SVGEGT. Trimming took 7 bases from V and 7 from J, leaving 14 bases between them. This CDR3 reads CASTGEDWQPQHF. CDR3 DNA: TGTGCCAGCACAGGGGAGGATTGGCAGCCCCAGCATTTT.

In its sample, this clonotype was seen a few times. The J gene is TRBJ1-2, the V gene TRBV12-3 or TRBV12-4; 7 nucleotides line up with TRBD1. V was pared by 5 bases and J by 1 base, with 7 bases of the junction left unmatched. CDR3 length: 15 residues. This CDR3 is CASSPWTGLNYGYTF. As DNA, the CDR3 is TGTGCCAGCAGTCCATGGACAGGTCTTAACTATGGCTACACCTTC.

The sample holds a few counts of this clonotype. In DNA form, the CDR3 reads TGCAGTGCTAGTGCAGGGAACGGAGGTGAAAAACTGTTTTTT. The encoded protein is CSASAGNGGEKLFF. This chain uses TRBV20-1 with TRBJ1-4, with D perhaps matching TRBD1 (5 bases). The CDR3 has 14 residues. Trimming shortened V by 3 bases and J by 7 bases, and 15 bases separated the two germline ends. Germline V CDR1 and CDR2: DFQATT, SNEGSKA (reference sequence).

This chain uses TRBV7-2 with TRBJ2-5; no clear D gene. The CDR3 runs to 15 residues. Trimming cost V 4 bases and J 0 bases, with 12 bases left between them. Per the germline V gene, CDR1 is SGHTA and CDR2 is FQGNSA. The CDR3 reads CASSSDAPYQETQYF. CDR3 sequence (DNA): TGTGCCAGCAGCTCCGATGCACCCTACCAAGAGACCCAGTACTTC.

This clonotype was detected only a few times. V and J are TRBV10-3 and TRBJ2-1, with TRBD1 as a possible D gene (6 bases). Trimming stripped 4 bases from V and 0 bases from J, with 7 bases between. Germline-derived CDR1 and CDR2 are ENHRY and SYGVKD. CDR3 length equals 14 residues. The CDR3 DNA reads as TGTGCCATCAGTGGACAGGACTCCTACAATGAGCAGTTCTTC. This codes for CAISGQDSYNEQFF.

The CDR3 spells CSARVAGDLGETQYF. The DNA for the CDR3 is TGCAGTGCACGGGTAGCGGGAGACCTCGGGGAGACCCAGTACTTC. V is TRBV20-1 and J is TRBJ2-5; 9 nucleotides match TRBD2. V gave up 6 bases and J gave up 5 bases; unmatched junction bases: 13. This CDR3 has 15 residues. The germline V gene has CDR1 DFQATT and CDR2 SNEGSKA (reference sequence).

This clonotype was seen only a few times. The chain uses TRBV5-4 and TRBJ2-1; 10 bases line up with TRBD2. The germline gives CDR1 SGHNT, CDR2 YYREEE (reference sequence). The CDR3 loop spans 13 amino acids. V lost 9 bases and J lost 2; bases outside the gene matches: 2. CDR3 in amino acids: CATGLAAYNEQFF. Here the CDR3 DNA reads TGTGCCACCGGACTAGCGGCCTACAATGAGCAGTTCTTC. The variable domain in full, completed from reference TRBV5-4 and TRBJ2-1, reads ETGVTQSPTHLIKTRGQQVTLRCSSQSGHNTVSWYQQALGQGPQFIFQYYREEENGRGNFPPRFSGLQFPNYSSELNVNALELDDSALYLCATGLAAYNEQFFGPGTRLTVL.

The chain couples TRBV10-3 to TRBJ2-7, with D perhaps matching TRBD1 (5 bases). This CDR3 comprises 12 residues. V was shortened by 3 bases and J by 3 bases, with 6 bases between the two germline ends. The germline V gene encodes CDR1 ENHRY and CDR2 SYGVKD. CDR3 protein: CAISDRDYEQYF. CDR3 nucleotide sequence: TGTGCCATCAGTGACAGGGACTACGAGCAGTACTTC.

The table lists this clonotype with many counts. The V and J genes are TRBV29-1 and TRBJ2-7; no clear D. This CDR3 is 11 amino acids long. The germline V gene has CDR1 SQVTM and CDR2 ANQGSEA. Trimming removed 5 bases from V and 4 bases from J, with 9 bases in between. CDR3 coding DNA: TGCAGCGTTCTCAGAAGTTACGAGCAGTACTTC. Translated, it gives CSVLRSYEQYF.

The genes are TRBV4-3 and TRBJ2-7; a weak D match, TRBD2 (6 bases). Trimming pared 3 bases from V and 0 bases from J, leaving 15 bases between. Germline V CDR1 and CDR2: LGHNA, YSLEER. The CDR3 totals 16 residues. This CDR3 reads CASSQDSTSRSYEQYF. In DNA form, the CDR3 reads TGCGCCAGCAGCCAGGACTCAACTAGCCGCTCCTACGAGCAGTACTTC.

This clonotype was picked up a small number of times. This sequence joins TRBV2 and TRBJ2-2, with 10 bases identical to TRBD2. Germline V lookup: CDR1 SNHLY, CDR2 FYNNEI. V was clipped by 4 bases and J by 6 bases; unmatched bases: 8. The CDR3 is 16 amino acids. The CDR3 region has the DNA TGTGCCAGCAGTGCCCAGCGGGGGGGCGGAGCCGGGGAGCTGTTTTTT. Translated, it gives CASSAQRGGGAGELFF.

V is TRBV20-1 and J is TRBJ2-5, with D possibly TRBD2 on 6 matching bases. The CDR3 loop spans 17 amino acids. Trimming removed 6 bases at V and 4 bases at J, with 27 bases between. Germline lookup yields CDR1 DFQATT and CDR2 SNEGSKA (reference sequence). The CDR3 nucleotides are TGCAGTGCGGGGAATAGCGGAGCCTTTTCCAATGTAGAGACCCAGTACTTC. As protein: CSAGNSGAFSNVETQYF.

This clonotype came up a few times. The V call is TRBV27, the J call TRBJ2-3; no clear D. Trimming shortened V by 1 base and J by 1 base, and 12 bases separated the two germline ends. CDR3 length: 16 residues. Germline V gives CDR1 MNHEY, CDR2 SMNVEV (reference sequence). DNA for the CDR3: TGTGCCAGCAGTTTATTAACCACGTCGGGCACAGATACGCAGTATTTT. This sequence encodes CASSLLTTSGTDTQYF.